This T cell receptor (beta chain) was identified during a study of T cell changes during pregnancy in multiple sclerosis (dated by TCRdb to between 2018 and 2021). In the study overall: The study looked at changes in the T cell repertoire across pregnancy in women with multiple sclerosis.

V was cut back by 4 bases and J by 5 bases, leaving a gap of 8 bases between them. The germline V gene supplies CDR1 MDHEN and CDR2 SYDVKM. The CDR3 runs 12 amino acids, cysteine and phenylalanine included. Left in the record is the CDR3 DNA by itself, 36 bases read in frame from the first base. Receptors were amplified or captured by the immunoSEQ multiplex PCR assay. In its TCRdb copy, this immuneACCESS table keeps in-frame sequences only and misses some clones. Where compared with another copy, unresolved V genes explain less than half of these, and the others have no known cause. This sample comprises roughly 48,000 clones, 88% of them detected only once. 1% to 1.5% of the sample lies in the top ten. To note about this clone: Its antigen specificity is not known. No much larger clonotype is one base removed from it; base qualities were not supplied.

Specimen: CD4+ T cells from peripheral blood mononuclear cells, collected in the second trimester of pregnancy. The receptor was derived from a female donor with multiple sclerosis, enrolled in a pregnancy study. The chain is made from TRBV28 and TRBJ2-5; the D segment cannot be called with confidence. The DNA sequence reads TGTGCCAGCAGTTCCCCCCTGGAGACCCAGTACTTC. This yields the protein CASSSPLETQYF.